This T cell receptor (beta chain) was obtained from a study of shared clonotypes between healthy human individuals. V gave up 1 base and J gave up 5 bases, with 17 bases separating them. Germline V gives CDR1 GTSNPN, CDR2 SVGIG (reference sequence). The CDR3 has 16 amino acids. Overall study results and limits: Clonotypes shared by all four donors outscored non-shared clonotypes in generation probability.

With regard to this clone: What it binds is unknown.

TCRdb keeps only in-frame clones here, not all; method: immunoSEQ multiplex PCR. The sample comprises approximately 2.5 million clones, 80% to 95% of which are singletons, and 0.36% rests with the top ten. The J gene is TRBJ2-2, the V gene TRBV30, with D possibly matching TRBD2 (5 bases). This TCR derives from a man between 18 and 29 years old in good health. Some clones in this sample may be carry-over from other donors' samples. Sequenced sample: naive CD4+ T cells from PBMCs. Specified subset: CD45RA+ positively selected. The chain's CDR3 is CAWSGARQWRTGELFF. CDR3 nucleotides: TGTGCCTGGAGTGGCGCTCGGCAGTGGAGGACCGGGGAGCTGTTTTTT.